This TCR beta chain was captured in a study of T cell clusters in autoimmune cytopenias. General study points: The T cell clusters came from computational analysis alone and lack functional validation.

TRB was amplified from 250 ng of peripheral blood genomic DNA per sample. TRB rearrangements were amplified by touch-down multiplex PCR with mixed TRB-A/B primers. TCRdb re-called the multiplex PCR reads and shows each CDR3 protein once, DNA omitted. Found here are roughly 1,200 distinct CDR3 sequences; the top ten clones hold about 80%. Germline lookup yields CDR1 SGHRS and CDR2 YFSETQ. The CDR3 contains 14 residues. Remarks on this clonotype: Its antigen is unknown.

This receptor was taken from a human donor with an autoimmune cytopenia or autoimmune hepatitis (not recorded which). Sample: peripheral blood. J is TRBJ2-5 and V is TRBV5-1; TCRdb designates TRBD1, a call that cannot be tested without DNA. The CDR3 is CASSLVRGEETQYF. The full variable domain, its missing parts supplied by reference TRBV5-1 and TRBJ2-5, is KAGVTQTPRYLIKTRGQQVTLSCSPISGHRSVSWYQQTPGQGLQFLFEYFSETQRNKGNFPGRFSGRQFSNSRSEMNVSTLELGDSALYLCASSLVRGEETQYFGPGTRLLVL.